This entry lists 23 T cell receptor beta chains sequenced from one sample in a study of early T cells in non-severe SARS-CoV-2 infection (dated by TCRdb to the early 2020s). The library was built by means of 5' RACE. Data came from a NextSeq 500. TCRdb reprocessed the public reads (quality trimming at Q25 with fastp, clone calling with MiXCR) and kept in-frame beta chains. Entries that share a CDR3 protein sequence are merged under the most common genes and DNA. The table for this sample lists more than 55,000 distinct CDR3 sequences; approximately 6% of them were counted only once. 3.4% of the sample goes to the ten largest clones. Source: whole blood, taken at baseline. The origin of the receptors is an adult who was a healthcare worker with PCR-confirmed SARS-CoV-2 infection or an uninfected control (not recorded which).

This clonotype was seen many times. The genes are TRBV6-2 or TRBV6-3 and TRBJ2-7; a weak D match, TRBD2 (5 bases). Germline CDR1 reads MNHEY; CDR2 reads SVGEGT. V was cut by 8 bases and J by 3 bases, with 8 bases left in between. This CDR3 is 11 amino acids long. CDR3 region: CASEGFYEQYF. In DNA form, the CDR3 reads TGTGCCAGCGAGGGATTCTACGAGCAGTACTTC.

This clonotype was seen ten or more times. The chain carries TRBV7-9 and TRBJ2-7; D not certain. The CDR3 has 12 residues. In germline, CDR1 is SEHNR, CDR2 FQNEAQ (reference sequence). V was clipped by 8 bases and J by 5 bases, with 13 bases between them. Here the CDR3 reads CASGQFLNEQYF. CDR3 DNA: TGTGCCAGCGGCCAATTCCTTAACGAGCAGTACTTC. Variable domain in full (rest from reference TRBV7-9 and TRBJ2-7): DTGVSQNPRHKITKRGQNVTFRCDPISEHNRLYWYRQTLGQGPEFLTYFQNEAQLEKSRLLSDRFSAERPKGSFSTLEIQRTEQGDSAMYLCASGQFLNEQYFGPGTRLTVT.

This clonotype is judged medium-sized. This chain joins TRBV7-9 and TRBJ2-7, with TRBD1 matching 8 bases. The junction had 7 bases not matched to a gene; V was cut back by 4 bases and J by 5 bases. The CDR3 is 14 amino acids. CDR1 and CDR2 (germline): SEHNR, FQNEAQ (reference sequence). CDR3 protein: CASSSRTGSDEQYF. For the CDR3, the DNA is TGTGCCAGCAGCTCCCGGACAGGGTCCGACGAGCAGTACTTC. The entire variable domain, with the rest obtained from reference TRBV7-9 and TRBJ2-7, is as follows: DTGVSQNPRHKITKRGQNVTFRCDPISEHNRLYWYRQTLGQGPEFLTYFQNEAQLEKSRLLSDRFSAERPKGSFSTLEIQRTEQGDSAMYLCASSSRTGSDEQYFGPGTRLTVT.

The rearrangement uses TRBV7-6 and TRBJ1-4, with a weak D call TRBD1 (6 bases). The CDR3 spans 16 residues. CDR1 and CDR2 (germline): SGHVS, FNYEAQ. Trimming left V 5 bases short and J 8 bases short, with 21 bases between. CDR3 loop: CASSPKRGFSGEKLFF. As DNA, the CDR3 is TGTGCCAGCAGCCCGAAAAGGGGGTTTTCCGGGGAAAAACTGTTTTTT.

DNA for the CDR3: TGTGCCAGCAGCCACCTCGACTTCTCTGGGGCCAACGTCCTGACTTTC. Protein product: CASSHLDFSGANVLTF. J is TRBJ2-6 and V is TRBV3-1; no firm D call. CDR1 LGHDT and CDR2 YNNKEL come from the germline V gene (reference sequence). The germline V and J ends were trimmed by 3 bases and 0 bases, with 9 bases remaining between them. The CDR3 extends over 16 amino acids.

This clonotype has at least ten counts. The chain employs TRBV27 and TRBJ1-1, with D maybe TRBD1 (5 bases). Germline V gene lookup returns CDR1 MNHEY and CDR2 SMNVEV (reference sequence). Trimming took off 5 bases at V and 7 bases at J, with 17 bases between the two ends. The CDR3 is made up of 14 amino acids. The CDR3 nucleotides are TGTGCCAGCAGTCCGCTAACTGGGACCGGTGAAGCTTTCTTT. It encodes CASSPLTGTGEAFF.

The V and J genes are TRBV28 and TRBJ2-1; D perhaps matches TRBD2 (7 bases). V lost 5 bases to trimming and J lost 0 bases, with 11 bases between them. There are 15 residues in the CDR3. Germline V lookup: CDR1 MDHEN, CDR2 SYDVKM. The DNA of the CDR3 is TGTGCCAGCAGTCCCGCGGGGGCCTCCTACAATGAGCAGTTCTTC. This translates into CASSPAGASYNEQFF.

This chain links TRBV29-1 with TRBJ1-4; 7 positions match TRBD1. This CDR3 comprises 14 residues. The germline V gene encodes CDR1 SQVTM and CDR2 ANQGSEA. With V trimmed by 6 bases and J by 8 bases, 12 bases remained unmatched. In DNA, the CDR3 is TGCAGCGTGTCCCCATCAGGGGGTGGCGAAAAACTGTTTTTT. Protein sequence: CSVSPSGGGEKLFF. Full variable domain (rest looked up from reference TRBV29-1 and TRBJ1-4): SAVISQKPSRDICQRGTSLTIQCQVDSQVTMMFWYRQQPGQSLTLIATANQGSEATYESGFVIDKFPISRPNLTFSTLTVSNMSPEDSSIYLCSVSPSGGGEKLFFGSGTQLSVL.

This clonotype was counted ten times or more. The V gene is TRBV6-2 or TRBV6-3, the J gene TRBJ2-7, with 13 bases matching TRBD2. Germline CDR1 reads MNHEY; CDR2 reads SVGEGT. This CDR3 is 15 amino acids long. J lost 2 bases, V lost 7 bases, and 5 bases had no gene match. CDR3 region: CASTPGLAGAYEQYF. CDR3 coding DNA: TGTGCCAGCACTCCTGGACTAGCGGGAGCCTACGAGCAGTACTTC.

This clonotype was seen a few times. This chain connects TRBV5-4 to TRBJ2-7; D is uncertain. CDR1 is SGHNT, CDR2 YYREEE, per germline (reference sequence). Trimming removed 0 bases at V and 2 bases at J, with 12 bases between. The CDR3 totals 15 residues. The CDR3 region is CASSLGLVPAYEQYF. CDR3 DNA sequence: TGTGCCAGCAGCTTGGGATTAGTTCCGGCCTACGAGCAGTACTTC.

This clonotype came up many times. The chain combines TRBV27 with TRBJ1-1; 9 positions match TRBD1. Germline lookup yields CDR1 MNHEY and CDR2 SMNVEV (reference sequence). J gave up 4 bases and V 5 bases, and 11 bases lay outside the gene matches. There are 16 residues in the CDR3. CDR3 sequence reads: CASSLQGQGFGTEAFF. CDR3 bases: TGTGCCAGCAGTCTACAGGGACAGGGATTTGGCACTGAAGCTTTCTTT.

The genes are TRBV20-1 and TRBJ1-4, with 7 bases lining up with TRBD1. V shed 6 bases, J shed 17 bases, and the junction held 9 bases outside the gene matches. The CDR3 sequence is 10 residues long. From germline, CDR1 is DFQATT and CDR2 SNEGSKA (reference sequence). CDR3 loop: CSATGDRGFF. DNA of the CDR3: TGCAGTGCCACCGGGGACAGAGGTTTTTTT.

This clonotype was counted at least ten times. J is TRBJ2-1 and V is TRBV27; 10 bases are shared with TRBD2. The germline V gene encodes CDR1 MNHEY and CDR2 SMNVEV (reference sequence). The CDR3 is 16 residues long. V shed 2 bases and J 6 bases; nucleotides not matched to a gene: 7. CDR3 bases: TGTGCCAGCAGTTTAATTCGGCTAGCGGGAGTCAATGAGCAGTTCTTC. This encodes CASSLIRLAGVNEQFF.

This clonotype has at least ten counts. This sequence joins TRBV24-1 and TRBJ2-1; D could derive from TRBD1 or TRBD2 (5 bases each). Germline V CDR1 and CDR2: KGHDR, SFDVKD. Trimming stripped 5 bases from V and 4 bases from J, with 17 bases between. The CDR3 has 16 residues. The CDR3 loop is CATSATTGTRYNEQFF. The CDR3 nucleotides are TGTGCCACCAGTGCTACAACCGGGACCCGTTACAATGAGCAGTTCTTC.

The sample holds a few counts of this clonotype. The genes are TRBV10-2 and TRBJ2-3; no firm D call. There are 13 residues in the CDR3. Per the germline V gene, CDR1 is WSHSY and CDR2 is SAAADI. V lost 2 bases and J lost 3, with 6 bases in between. The CDR3, as DNA: TGCGCCAGCAGTGAGGGGATGACAGATACGCAGTATTTT. It encodes CASSEGMTDTQYF.

Ten or more counts support this clonotype. This rearrangement joins TRBV20-1 to TRBJ2-7; 11 bases line up with TRBD1. Germline values: CDR1 DFQATT, CDR2 SNEGSKA (reference sequence). This CDR3 is 15 amino acids long. The V and J ends lost 5 bases and 3 bases, in that order; junction bases with no gene match: 9. CDR3 DNA sequence: TGCAGTGCTTCTCGTTGGGACAGGGGGAGCTACGAGCAGTACTTC. It is translated as CSASRWDRGSYEQYF.

This clonotype was seen many times. The rearrangement links TRBV29-1 to TRBJ2-1, with a tentative D call TRBD1 (5 bases). The CDR3 length is 11 residues. Deletions cut 7 bases from V and 14 bases from J, with 18 bases between. Looked up from germline, CDR1 is SQVTM and CDR2 is ANQGSEA. CDR3 sequence: CSGGTRASEFF. The CDR3 DNA follows: TGCAGCGGGGGAACCAGGGCCTCGGAGTTCTTC.

The chain couples TRBV12-3 or TRBV12-4 to TRBJ1-2; TRBD1 agrees at 7 bases. The CDR3 totals 13 residues. V dropped 2 bases and J dropped 5; count of bases not matched to a gene: 2. The CDR3 sequence is CASSLRGLYGYTF. The CDR3 DNA is TGTGCCAGCAGTTTAAGGGGGCTATATGGCTACACCTTC.

About this clonotype itself: A much larger clone is a single base away; this may be a read error. This rearrangement joins TRBV7-3 to TRBJ2-3; D tentatively reads TRBD1 or TRBD2 (5 bases each). This CDR3 is built from 13 residues. Deletions cut 3 bases from V and 2 bases from J, with 6 bases between. Germline CDR1 and CDR2: SGHTA and FQGTGA. The CDR3 loop reads CASSLGVTDTQYF. The CDR3 region has the DNA TGTGCCAGCAGCTTGGGGGTCACAGATACGCAGTATTTT.

This rearrangement joins TRBV6-6 to TRBJ2-3, with a tentative D call TRBD2 (6 bases). The CDR3 runs 13 residues. Deletions cut 7 bases from V and 2 bases from J, with 10 bases between. CDR1 and CDR2 from the germline V gene are MNHNY and SVGAGI (reference sequence). CDR3 protein: CASTGSLTDTQYF. The CDR3 DNA is TGTGCCAGCACCGGGAGTCTCACAGATACGCAGTATTTT.

This clonotype was seen a handful of times. CDR3 bases: TGTGCCAGCAGTTTAGATTTCAGGGAAAGTCATTCACCCCTCCACTTT. Residues: CASSLDFRESHSPLHF. The genes are TRBV27 and TRBJ1-6; maybe TRBD1 (5 bases). The CDR3 covers 16 residues. Trimming pared 2 bases from V and 8 bases from J, leaving 16 bases between. Germline CDR1 is MNHEY and CDR2 is SMNVEV (reference sequence).

This clonotype occurred many times. The gene calls are TRBV29-1 and TRBJ2-7; TRBD2 might be the D (5 bases). CDR1 and CDR2 from the germline V gene are SQVTM and ANQGSEA. V lost 4 bases to trimming and J lost 1 base, with 5 bases between them. The CDR3 spans 11 residues. The CDR3 DNA reads TGCAGCGTTGGGGAGTCCTACGAGCAGTACTTC. Protein product: CSVGESYEQYF.

This clonotype was observed at least ten times. The V gene is TRBV7-3, the J gene TRBJ1-2; 7 bases map to TRBD1. This CDR3 comprises 13 residues. With V trimmed by 1 base and J by 7 bases, 3 bases remained unmatched. Germline assignment: CDR1 SGHTA and CDR2 FQGTGA. CDR3 bases: TGTGCCAGCAGCTTAATACAGGGGAGTGGCTACACCTTC. It encodes CASSLIQGSGYTF.